Below are 31 T cell receptor beta chains sequenced from a single sample in a study of T cells and Merkel cell carcinoma outcomes (dated by TCRdb to 2020 to 2022). Library preparation was by the immunoSEQ multiplex PCR assay. TCRdb limited this immuneACCESS table to in-frame rearrangements with V and J called. A share of clones is missing; checked studies link under half to unresolved V genes, and the rest is unexplained. The sample table shows some 1,500 clones, and about 83% are seen once. In total, the top ten clones hold about an eighth of the sample. Material: tumor tissue from Merkel cell carcinoma. The source is a human donor with Merkel cell carcinoma.

The gene calls are TRBV27 and TRBJ2-2; a weak D match, TRBD1 (6 bases). The germline CDR1 and CDR2 sequences are MNHEY and SMNVEV (reference sequence). Trimming cost V 0 bases and J 7 bases, with 9 bases left between them. The CDR3 sequence is 14 residues long. As DNA, the CDR3 is TGTGCCAGCAGTTTATCCCAGGGGTACGGGGAGCTGTTTTTT. This codes for CASSLSQGYGELFF.

The chain couples TRBV5-4 to TRBJ2-2; TRBD2 matches at 10 bases. The ends lost 4 bases at V and 6 bases at J; junction bases unmatched: 9. The CDR3 runs 16 residues. Germline CDR1 is SGHNT and CDR2 is YYREEE (reference sequence). The CDR3 here is CASSRKSGRGSGELFF. In DNA, the CDR3 is TGTGCCAGCAGCCGAAAAAGCGGGAGGGGGTCCGGGGAGCTGTTTTTT.

V is TRBV29-1 and J is TRBJ2-2, with D possibly matching TRBD1 (5 bases). V was shortened by 7 bases and J by 0 bases, with 6 bases between the two germline ends. Germline assignment: CDR1 SQVTM and CDR2 ANQGSEA. The CDR3 extends over 12 amino acids. The CDR3 region has the DNA TGCAGCGGGGGCGCGAACACCGGGGAGCTGTTTTTT. It is translated as CSGGANTGELFF.

The rearrangement joins TRBV7-2 to TRBJ1-2; TRBD1 is a possible D gene (6 bases). The CDR3 covers 14 residues. Germline CDR1 reads SGHTA; CDR2 reads FQGNSA. V was pared by 5 bases and J by 10 bases, with 20 bases between. In DNA, the CDR3 is TGTGCCAGCAGCAACAGGACAGTGAAAGAGGTCTACACCTTC. Its protein product is CASSNRTVKEVYTF.

The genes are TRBV7-9 and TRBJ2-7; tentatively, D is TRBD1 or TRBD2 (6 bases each). Germline V lookup: CDR1 SEHNR, CDR2 FQNEAQ (reference sequence). The CDR3 has 15 amino acids. The V and J ends lost 3 bases and 0 bases respectively, with 12 bases between them. CDR3 amino acids: CASSFTRGASYEQYF. The DNA of the CDR3 is TGTGCCAGCAGCTTTACAAGGGGGGCCTCCTACGAGCAGTACTTC.

V gene TRBV5-1 combines with J gene TRBJ1-2; 10 nucleotides line up with TRBD1. The junction had 7 bases not matched to a gene; V was cut back by 4 bases and J by 4 bases. The CDR3 has 15 amino acids. Germline V gene lookup returns CDR1 SGHRS and CDR2 YFSETQ. The CDR3 loop reads CASSPWDRGVYGYTF. The CDR3 coding sequence is TGCGCCAGCAGCCCATGGGACAGGGGCGTCTATGGCTACACCTTC. Together with reference TRBV5-1 and TRBJ1-2, the CDR3 gives the full variable domain: KAGVTQTPRYLIKTRGQQVTLSCSPISGHRSVSWYQQTPGQGLQFLFEYFSETQRNKGNFPGRFSGRQFSNSRSEMNVSTLELGDSALYLCASSPWDRGVYGYTFGSGTRLTVV.

This chain joins TRBV7-9 and TRBJ1-4; TRBD1 might be the D (5 bases). Germline CDR1 SEHNR, CDR2 FQNEAQ (reference sequence). CDR3 length equals 17 residues. The V end lost 2 bases, the J end lost 4 bases, and 17 bases lay between the germline ends. As DNA, the CDR3 is TGTGCCAGCAGCTTAAAAGGGTTGGGGCGGATTAATGAAAAACTGTTTTTT. It translates to CASSLKGLGRINEKLFF. The complete variable domain, with remaining parts taken from reference TRBV7-9 and TRBJ1-4, reads DTGVSQNPRHKITKRGQNVTFRCDPISEHNRLYWYRQTLGQGPEFLTYFQNEAQLEKSRLLSDRFSAERPKGSFSTLEIQRTEQGDSAMYLCASSLKGLGRINEKLFFGSGTQLSVL.

The chain recombines TRBV4-1 with TRBJ2-3; D might be TRBD1 (6 bases). Deletions cut 4 bases from V and 2 bases from J, with 16 bases between. The CDR3 loop spans 16 amino acids. Germline V lookup: CDR1 MGHRA, CDR2 YSYEKL. CDR3 nucleotide sequence: TGCGCCAGCAGCCGAACAGGGATGGGCCTCACAGATACGCAGTATTTT. Translation: CASSRTGMGLTDTQYF.

This rearrangement joins TRBV7-9 to TRBJ1-4; the match to TRBD1 covers 7 bases. Germline values: CDR1 SEHNR, CDR2 FQNEAQ (reference sequence). CDR3 size: 15 residues. J lost 3 bases, V lost 5 bases, and 6 bases had no gene match. The CDR3 here is CASSPGGQPNEKLFF. DNA of the CDR3: TGTGCCAGCAGCCCCGGGGGACAGCCTAATGAAAAACTGTTTTTT.

The chain combines TRBV19 with TRBJ1-5; no reliable D call. The CDR3 contains 15 residues. Germline V gene data show CDR1 as LNHDA and CDR2 as SQIVND (reference sequence). V lost 3 bases and J 2 bases, leaving 11 bases between the germline ends. As DNA, the CDR3 is TGTGCCAGTAGTATCCTCGCCCTTGGCAATCAGCCCCAGCATTTT. Translating it yields CASSILALGNQPQHF.

This chain links TRBV18 with TRBJ1-1, with D uncertain. V lost 5 bases and J lost 3, with 13 bases in between. CDR3 length: 14 amino acids. Per the germline V gene, CDR1 is KGHSH and CDR2 is LQKENI. The DNA of the CDR3 is TGTGCCAGCTCAGGTGCCAGCGAGGACACTGAAGCTTTCTTT. This encodes CASSGASEDTEAFF.

The gene calls are TRBV20-1 and TRBJ1-1; D is unresolved. CDR3 length: 11 residues. The germline gives CDR1 DFQATT, CDR2 SNEGSKA (reference sequence). Between the trimmed V and J ends, which lost 5 bases and 2 bases, there was a span of 6 bases. CDR3 in DNA: TGCAGTGCTGACACCAACACTGAAGCTTTCTTT. Protein product: CSADTNTEAFF.

The J gene is TRBJ2-2, the V gene TRBV28; the D call may be TRBD1 or TRBD2 (6 bases each). The CDR3 is 18 residues long. The germline V gene encodes CDR1 MDHEN and CDR2 SYDVKM. Trimming shortened V by 10 bases and J by 3 bases, and 27 bases separated the two germline ends. DNA of the CDR3: TGTGCCACACGCTGTTGGCGGGAAGGGGGAGCGGACACCGGGGAGCTGTTTTTT. It specifies CATRCWREGGADTGELFF.

Notes on this clone: It differs at one base from a far larger clone, so likely a read error. The gene calls are TRBV5-1 and TRBJ1-5, with 8 bases that match TRBD1. The tail of the sequence fits TRBJ2-3 better, so the J call may be wrong. Germline loops: CDR1 SGHRS, CDR2 YFSETQ. This CDR3 is 15 amino acids long. This CDR3 is CASSTTGDSNQPQYF. The CDR3 bases are TGCGCCAGCAGCACGACAGGGGATAGCAATCAGCCCCAGTATTTT.

The chain is built from TRBV5-4 and TRBJ2-7, with D possibly matching TRBD2 (6 bases). CDR1 and CDR2 (germline): SGHNT, YYREEE (reference sequence). Trimming cost V 2 bases and J 4 bases, with 13 bases left between them. This CDR3 has 14 amino acids. CDR3 in DNA: TGTGCCAGCAGCTTCGCGGGATCGCCATACGAGCAGTACTTC. Translated, it gives CASSFAGSPYEQYF.

The V and J genes are TRBV2 and TRBJ1-1, with TRBD1 identical over 7 bases. CDR3 length: 13 residues. The germline V gene has CDR1 SNHLY and CDR2 FYNNEI. The junction had 9 bases not matched to a gene; V was cut back by 5 bases and J by 9 bases. The CDR3 nucleotides are TGTGCCAGCAGTACAGACAGGGAAGCCAAAGCTTTCTTT. This encodes CASSTDREAKAFF.

V usage is TRBV5-1 and J usage is TRBJ2-6; D may correspond to TRBD1 or TRBD2 (6 bases each). Germline CDR1 and CDR2: SGHRS and YFSETQ. Trimming left V 4 bases short and J 0 bases short, with 11 bases between. The CDR3 covers 16 residues. The CDR3 DNA reads as TGCGCCAGCAGCCTGGGGGGCAACTCTGGGGCCAACGTCCTGACTTTC. Its protein is CASSLGGNSGANVLTF.

The chain recombines TRBV19 with TRBJ2-1; 8 positions agree with TRBD1. Germline CDR1 LNHDA, CDR2 SQIVND (reference sequence). This CDR3 has 14 amino acids. The junction had 2 bases not matched to a gene; V was cut back by 1 base and J by 6 bases. The CDR3 DNA reads TGTGCCAGTAGTATAGGACAGGGGCTCAATGAGCAGTTCTTC. Translating it yields CASSIGQGLNEQFF.

The CDR3 sequence is CASTTSGSRYNEQFF. The CDR3 bases are TGTGCCAGCACAACGAGCGGGAGTCGGTACAATGAGCAGTTCTTC. The chain joins TRBV7-9 to TRBJ2-1; 8 nucleotides align to TRBD2. CDR1 and CDR2 from the germline V gene are SEHNR and FQNEAQ (reference sequence). V lost 7 bases, J lost 4 bases, and 9 bases stayed unmatched. The CDR3 is made up of 15 amino acids.

This clone was found once. One end of the junction fails to match germline, which may point to a read error. The chain is built from TRBV9 and TRBJ2-5; perhaps D is TRBD1 or TRBD2 (5 bases each). The CDR3 loop spans 13 amino acids. CDR1 is SGDLS, CDR2 YYNGEE, per germline. In DNA form, the CDR3 reads TGTGCTAGCAGCGTGAGTGGGGGAGAGACCCAGTACTTC. This translates into CASSVSGGETQYF.

Here the CDR3 reads CSARRDYEQYF. The CDR3 DNA follows: TGCAGTGCTCGGAGAGACTACGAGCAGTACTTC. The chain links TRBV20-1 to TRBJ2-7, with D uncertain. Between the trimmed V and J ends, which lost 5 bases and 3 bases, there was a span of 8 bases. The CDR3 loop spans 11 amino acids. Germline V gene data show CDR1 as DFQATT and CDR2 as SNEGSKA (reference sequence).

The chain uses TRBV11-2 and TRBJ2-1; 9 bases are a match to TRBD1. Germline CDR1 and CDR2: SGHAT and FQNNGV. The CDR3 consists of 15 residues. Unmatched junction bases numbered 8, after V lost 2 bases and J lost 9 bases. CDR3 nucleotides: TGTGCCAGCAGCTTAAGTACACAGGGGGCCGGTGAGCAGTTCTTC. It specifies CASSLSTQGAGEQFF.

The chain is built from TRBV4-1 and TRBJ1-1; D remains unclear. CDR1 is MGHRA and CDR2 is YSYEKL in the germline V gene. V shed 1 base and J shed 1 base, with 10 bases lying between them. This CDR3 has 15 residues. The CDR3 sequence: CASSQGRLGNTEAFF. The CDR3 coding sequence is TGCGCCAGCAGCCAAGGACGGTTGGGGAACACTGAAGCTTTCTTT.

This clone has just one count. The V gene is TRBV6-4, the J gene TRBJ2-4; 7 bases are a match to TRBD1. Germline CDR1 and CDR2: MRHNA and SNTAGT. Germline trimming cut 2 bases from V and 3 bases from J; bases unmatched to any gene: 1. This CDR3 spans 14 amino acids. The chain's CDR3 is CASSDNRGKNIQYF. The CDR3 DNA is TGTGCCAGCAGTGACAACAGGGGCAAAAACATTCAGTACTTC.

The V and J genes are TRBV2 and TRBJ2-2; 7 bases are a match to TRBD2. Germline trimming cut 7 bases from V and 7 bases from J; bases unmatched to any gene: 0. Germline V CDR1 and CDR2: SNHLY, FYNNEI. The CDR3 runs to 11 residues. As DNA, the CDR3 is TGTGCCAGCACGGGGGGCGGGGAGCTGTTTTTT. This codes for CASTGGGELFF. The whole variable domain, filled in from reference TRBV2 and TRBJ2-2, reads EPEVTQTPSHQVTQMGQEVILRCVPISNHLYFYWYRQILGQKVEFLVSFYNNEISEKSEIFDDQFSVERPDGSNFTLKIRSTKLEDSAMYFCASTGGGELFFGEGSRLTVL.

The J gene is TRBJ1-1, the V gene TRBV6-6; D may be TRBD1 (5 bases). Per the germline V gene, CDR1 is MNHNY and CDR2 is SVGAGI (reference sequence). This CDR3 has 13 amino acids. Trimming shortened V by 4 bases and J by 3 bases, and 9 bases separated the two germline ends. In DNA, the CDR3 is TGTGCCAGCAGTTCGGACAAAGACACTGAAGCTTTCTTT. Translating gives CASSSDKDTEAFF.

The V call is TRBV5-1, the J call TRBJ1-1; no reliable D call. The CDR3 loop spans 14 amino acids. The V and J ends lost 1 base and 6 bases respectively, with 13 bases between them. The germline CDR1 and CDR2 sequences are SGHRS and YFSETQ. The CDR3 reads CASSLLKEGSEAFF. CDR3 nucleotides: TGCGCCAGCAGCTTGTTGAAAGAGGGTTCTGAAGCTTTCTTT.

This chain links TRBV28 with TRBJ1-5; a weak D match, TRBD1 (5 bases). The CDR3 consists of 14 residues. In germline, CDR1 is MDHEN, CDR2 SYDVKM. V lost 3 bases to trimming and J lost 6 bases, with 12 bases between them. CDR3 residues: CASSFSGVVQPQHF. The CDR3 DNA reads as TGTGCCAGCAGTTTTTCGGGGGTGGTTCAGCCCCAGCATTTT.

V and J are TRBV14 and TRBJ1-6; unclear D gene. This CDR3 comprises 16 residues. Germline CDR1 reads SGHDN; CDR2 reads FVKESK. V shed 0 bases and J shed 9 bases, with 15 bases lying between them. CDR3 amino acids: CASSQDAVRAGSPLHF. CDR3 nucleotide sequence: TGTGCCAGCAGCCAAGATGCGGTACGTGCAGGTTCACCCCTCCACTTT.

This rearrangement joins TRBV19 to TRBJ1-5, with D possibly being TRBD1 (6 bases). Deletions cut 4 bases from V and 6 bases from J, with 10 bases between. This CDR3 is 13 amino acids long. Germline CDR1 is LNHDA and CDR2 is SQIVND (reference sequence). The CDR3 DNA reads TGTGCCAGTAGTAGGTCAGGGGTTCAGCCCCAGCATTTT. This translates into CASSRSGVQPQHF.

The chain recombines TRBV6-5 with TRBJ1-2; TRBD1 matches 8 bases. The CDR3 sequence is 14 residues long. The germline gives CDR1 MNHEY, CDR2 SVGAGI. The trim removed 5 bases at V and 7 bases at J, leaving 9 bases unmatched. The CDR3 nucleotides are TGTGCCAGCAGTGGGACTGACAGGGGCGGTGGCTACACCTTC. Protein: CASSGTDRGGGYTF.